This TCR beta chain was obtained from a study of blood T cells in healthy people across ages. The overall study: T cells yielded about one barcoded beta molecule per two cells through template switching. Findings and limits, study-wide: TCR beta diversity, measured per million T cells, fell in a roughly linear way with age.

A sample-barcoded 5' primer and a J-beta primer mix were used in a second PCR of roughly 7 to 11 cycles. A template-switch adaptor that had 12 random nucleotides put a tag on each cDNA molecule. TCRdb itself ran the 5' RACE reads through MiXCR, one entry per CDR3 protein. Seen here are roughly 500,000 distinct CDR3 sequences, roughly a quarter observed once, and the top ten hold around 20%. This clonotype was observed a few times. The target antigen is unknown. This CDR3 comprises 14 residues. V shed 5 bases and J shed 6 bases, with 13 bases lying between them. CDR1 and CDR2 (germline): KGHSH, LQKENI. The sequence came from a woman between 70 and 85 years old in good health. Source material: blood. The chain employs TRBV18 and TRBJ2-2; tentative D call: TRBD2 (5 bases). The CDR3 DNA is TGTGCCAGCTCAGGAGTGGCGGGCGCCGGGGAGCTGTTTTTT. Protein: CASSGVAGAGELFF.